One T cell receptor (beta chain) is described in this entry. Its antigen is unknown. This record belongs to a study of cytomegalovirus exposure and HLA in healthy donors. Study-wide findings and caveats: Despite most TCR sequences being rare, some public TCRs occurred in many donors. A few CMV-associated chains proved CMV antigen-specific in vitro. Cytomegalovirus-associated TCR beta chains were listed, numbering under 200.

From the 120-subject validation cohort, which was separate from the approximately 670-subject first cohort, the donors were drawn. The V gene end was trimmed by 0 bases and the J gene end by 3 bases; junction bases not matched to a gene: 6. Germline CDR1 reads MNHEY; CDR2 reads SMNVEV (reference sequence). The CDR3 has 16 amino acids. TCRdb's table, derived via immunoSEQ multiplex PCR, lists solely in-frame clones and lacks some. The table has approximately 170,000 clones, 70% to 90% seen once. The source is a man aged 25-40 years in good health and CMV-seropositive. The sample was PBMCs. The V gene is TRBV27, the J gene TRBJ2-7; 9 bases line up with TRBD1. The CDR3 bases are TGTGCCAGCAGTTTATCCTCCCCGGGACAGGGCTACGAGCAGTACTTC. As protein: CASSLSSPGQGYEQYF.